The 20 T cell receptor beta chains listed next were all sequenced from one sample in a study of T cell clonotyping in hematopoietic cell transplantation. Only in-frame clones appear in the TCRdb table, and some are missing; sequencing was by immunoSEQ multiplex PCR. The sample has roughly 12,000 clones, under 75% seen once; the top ten hold approximately 14%. The input for sequencing was peripheral blood mononuclear cells, taken 180 days after allogeneic stem cell transplant. The receptors originated from a male patient over 55 who had an allogeneic stem cell transplant from an unrelated donor, so the T cells may come from the graft donor. Some clones in this sample may be carry-over from other donors' samples.

This clone was counted once. The chain uses TRBV7-8 and TRBJ1-5; D unclear. This CDR3 is built from 11 residues. Germline V lookup: CDR1 SGHVS, CDR2 FQNEAQ. V lost 5 bases to trimming and J lost 11 bases, with 10 bases between them. The DNA for the CDR3 is TGTGCCAGCAGCGCGTACGGCGCCCAGCATTTT. As protein: CASSAYGAQHF.

The table lists this clone with a few counts. The rearrangement links TRBV29-1 to TRBJ2-3; no firm D call. The V gene's germline CDR1 is SQVTM and CDR2 ANQGSEA. The length of the CDR3 is 11 residues. Deletions cut 2 bases from V and 5 bases from J, with 5 bases between. In nucleotides, the CDR3 is TGCAGCGTTGAAAACGGAGATACGCAGTATTTT. Translated, it gives CSVENGDTQYF.

CDR3 loop: CAWRTGTDTQYF. CDR3 coding DNA: TGTGCCTGGAGGACAGGCACAGATACGCAGTATTTT. The V call is TRBV30, the J call TRBJ2-3, with D possibly TRBD1 on 5 matching bases. Looked up from germline, CDR1 is GTSNPN and CDR2 is SVGIG (reference sequence). Trimming cost V 3 bases and J 1 base, with 5 bases left between them. This CDR3 region has 12 residues.

The V and J genes are TRBV5-1 and TRBJ2-7; D gene uncertain. CDR1 is SGHRS and CDR2 is YFSETQ in the germline V gene. V shed 4 bases and J shed 2 bases, with 19 bases lying between them. The CDR3 loop spans 16 amino acids. The CDR3 DNA reads as TGCGCCAGCAGCGGTTTCCCGGGCCTATCCCCCTACGAGCAGTACTTC. The encoded protein is CASSGFPGLSPYEQYF. The whole variable domain, filled in from reference TRBV5-1 and TRBJ2-7, reads KAGVTQTPRYLIKTRGQQVTLSCSPISGHRSVSWYQQTPGQGLQFLFEYFSETQRNKGNFPGRFSGRQFSNSRSEMNVSTLELGDSALYLCASSGFPGLSPYEQYFGPGTRLTVT.

The chain is built from TRBV2 and TRBJ1-2, with 7 bases lining up with TRBD1. Trimming at V came to 2 bases and at J to 8 bases, leaving 8 bases not matched to a gene. The CDR3 length is 14 residues. The V gene's germline CDR1 is SNHLY and CDR2 FYNNEI. CDR3 region: CASSERQGRQGYTF. For the CDR3, the DNA is TGTGCCAGCAGTGAAAGACAGGGTAGACAGGGCTACACCTTC. Drawing the rest from reference TRBV2 and TRBJ1-2, the complete variable domain is EPEVTQTPSHQVTQMGQEVILRCVPISNHLYFYWYRQILGQKVEFLVSFYNNEISEKSEIFDDQFSVERPDGSNFTLKIRSTKLEDSAMYFCASSERQGRQGYTFGSGTRLTVV.

V gene TRBV7-6 combines with J gene TRBJ2-4, with D tentatively TRBD1 (6 bases). There are 15 residues in the CDR3. Germline loops: CDR1 SGHVS, CDR2 FNYEAQ. The V end lost 6 bases, the J end lost 7 bases, and 19 bases lay between the germline ends. DNA of the CDR3: TGTGCCAGCAGTCACGACCGGGGCCAGGGGAACATTCAGTACTTC. Translating it yields CASSHDRGQGNIQYF.

This clone was counted a few times. The V and J genes are TRBV5-1 and TRBJ1-1, with 9 bases matching TRBD1. CDR3 length equals 15 residues. After removal of 3 bases from V and 2 bases from J, the junction contained 5 bases not matched to a gene. Germline V gene data show CDR1 as SGHRS and CDR2 as YFSETQ. The CDR3 here is CASSYTGGGNTEAFF. The CDR3 DNA follows: TGCGCCAGCAGCTACACAGGGGGCGGTAACACTGAAGCTTTCTTT.

This clone came up a few times. This chain links TRBV28 with TRBJ2-7; D call uncertain. Germline values: CDR1 MDHEN, CDR2 SYDVKM. The CDR3 runs to 11 residues. V lost 1 base, J lost 3 bases, and 1 base lay in between. The CDR3 DNA reads as TGTGCCAGCAGTTTATTCTACGAGCAGTACTTC. It yields the protein CASSLFYEQYF.

The V and J genes are TRBV6-6 and TRBJ1-6; D ambiguous. This CDR3 is built from 13 residues. V was trimmed by 0 bases and J by 9 bases, leaving 6 bases between them. Germline V gene data show CDR1 as MNHNY and CDR2 as SVGAGI (reference sequence). The CDR3 nucleotides read TGTGCCAGCAGTTACTCCGACCGTTCACCCCTCCACTTT. Its protein is CASSYSDRSPLHF.

This clone was detected a few times. V usage is TRBV6-1 and J usage is TRBJ1-5; D is unresolved. CDR1 and CDR2 from the germline V gene are MNHNS and SASEGT. V was shortened by 4 bases and J by 3 bases, with 10 bases between the two germline ends. This CDR3 has 14 residues. For the CDR3, the DNA is TGTGCCAGCAGTGTGGGGTTCGTCAATCAGCCCCAGCATTTT. Protein product: CASSVGFVNQPQHF.

This chain links TRBV25-1 with TRBJ1-3, with D hard to call. The CDR3 length is 13 residues. V was cut by 5 bases and J by 0 bases, with 5 bases left in between. Germline CDR1 MGHDK, CDR2 SYGVNS. The CDR3 sequence is CASSSNSGNTIYF. DNA for the CDR3: TGTGCCAGCAGTTCAAACTCTGGAAACACCATATATTTT.

The J gene is TRBJ1-6, the V gene TRBV5-8; unclear D gene. Trimming took 0 bases from V and 3 from J, leaving 7 bases between them. This CDR3 spans 15 amino acids. Looked up from germline, CDR1 is SGHTS and CDR2 is YDEGEE. The CDR3 nucleotides are TGTGCCAGCAGCTTGGGTAGAGGCTATAATTCACCCCTCCACTTT. Translating it yields CASSLGRGYNSPLHF.

The J gene is TRBJ1-1, the V gene TRBV6-1, with D tentatively TRBD1 (5 bases). Trimming took off 3 bases at V and 1 base at J, with 18 bases between the two ends. The CDR3 has 17 amino acids. Germline CDR1 is MNHNS and CDR2 is SASEGT. CDR3 loop: CASSELGKGFQNTEAFF. The CDR3 DNA sequence: TGTGCCAGCAGTGAGTTAGGGAAGGGGTTTCAGAACACTGAAGCTTTCTTT.

The chain links TRBV2 to TRBJ1-2, with 7 positions matching TRBD1. There are 13 residues in the CDR3. Germline CDR1 SNHLY, CDR2 FYNNEI. The V and J ends lost 8 bases and 8 bases, in that order; junction bases with no gene match: 11. The CDR3 reads CASSGTEVRGYTF. The CDR3, as DNA: TGTGCCAGCTCCGGGACAGAGGTCAGAGGCTACACCTTC.

The V and J genes are TRBV1 and TRBJ2-5; TRBD1 is taken as the D call from the table, unchecked against the DNA. TRBV1 is marked as a pseudogene. The CDR3 has 11 amino acids. CDR3 sequence (DNA): TGCACCAGCAGACAGGAAGAGACCCAGTACTTC. It specifies CTSRQEETQYF.

The chain employs TRBV25-1 and TRBJ2-7; 7 bases align to TRBD1. Trimming removed 1 base from V and 5 bases from J; junction bases left unmatched: 8. Germline V CDR1 and CDR2: MGHDK, SYGVNS. The CDR3 loop spans 15 amino acids. CDR3 region: CASSEWARGKDEQYF. The CDR3, as DNA: TGTGCCAGCAGTGAATGGGCCAGGGGGAAAGACGAGCAGTACTTC.

Of note for this clone: At one end, the junction sequence differs from germline, possibly due to a read error. The rearrangement links TRBV7-2 to TRBJ2-2, with TRBD1 matching 10 bases. This CDR3 is built from 18 residues. The germline gives CDR1 SGHTA, CDR2 FQGNSA. The CDR3 DNA sequence: TGTGCCAGCAGCTTAGTACCAACCCGGGACAGGGGTAACGGGGAGCCGTTTTTT. Its translation is CASSLVPTRDRGNGEPFF.

The V call is TRBV5-1, the J call TRBJ2-5; D might be TRBD1 (6 bases). Per the germline V gene, CDR1 is SGHRS and CDR2 is YFSETQ. With 7 bases removed from V and 2 bases from J, the gap between germline ends came to 12 bases. This CDR3 comprises 13 residues. The CDR3, as DNA: TGCGCCAGCCATCAGGGGAATCAAGAGACCCAGTACTTC. Its translation is CASHQGNQETQYF.

The CDR3 bases are TGCGCCAGCAGCCAAGAAGGTGGGACAGGGTTTGACGGCTACACCTTC. Its translation: CASSQEGGTGFDGYTF. This rearrangement joins TRBV4-1 to TRBJ1-2; 9 bases line up with TRBD1. The CDR3 totals 16 residues. Germline V gene lookup returns CDR1 MGHRA and CDR2 YSYEKL. V lost 0 bases, J lost 8 bases, and 10 bases stayed unmatched.

The genes are TRBV30 and TRBJ1-2; 9 bases align to TRBD1. The CDR3 totals 13 residues. In germline, CDR1 is GTSNPN, CDR2 SVGIG (reference sequence). J was trimmed by 6 bases and V by 5 bases; bases with no gene match: 7. The CDR3 DNA sequence: TGTGCCTGGGCCGGGGACAGGGTGAATGGCTACACCTTC. Translating gives CAWAGDRVNGYTF.